This record looks at one T cell receptor beta chain sequence and its context. The data originate from a study of T cells expressing NK-cell markers. The authors made TCR beta cDNA libraries by 5'RACE template switching. This switching added a universal primer site and UMIs. TCRdb processed the 5' RACE reads again and assigns one entry to each CDR3 protein, with no DNA. The listing contains 150,000 to 200,000 distinct CDR3 sequences. Germline values: CDR1 SGHAT, CDR2 FQNNGV. This CDR3 comprises 14 residues. The J gene is TRBJ2-7, the V gene TRBV11-2. The sample consisted of blood T cells: a sorted CD56 or NKG2C T cell subset, CD4+ or CD8+ T cells, or bulk PBMC T cells (not recorded which). The receptor was isolated from a man aged 18-75 years in good health. This CDR3 is CASSLSGGSYEQYF.